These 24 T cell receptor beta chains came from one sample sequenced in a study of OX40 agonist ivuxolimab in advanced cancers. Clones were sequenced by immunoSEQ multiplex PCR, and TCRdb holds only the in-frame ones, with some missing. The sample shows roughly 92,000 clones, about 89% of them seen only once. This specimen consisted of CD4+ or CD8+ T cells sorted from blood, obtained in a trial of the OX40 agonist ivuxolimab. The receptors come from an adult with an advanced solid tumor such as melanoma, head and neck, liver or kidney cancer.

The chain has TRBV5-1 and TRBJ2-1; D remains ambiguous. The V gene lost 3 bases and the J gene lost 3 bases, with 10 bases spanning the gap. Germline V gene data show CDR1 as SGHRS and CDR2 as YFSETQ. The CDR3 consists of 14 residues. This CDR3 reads CASSSVGGYNEQFF. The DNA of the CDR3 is TGCGCCAGCAGCTCGGTAGGTGGCTACAATGAGCAGTTCTTC.

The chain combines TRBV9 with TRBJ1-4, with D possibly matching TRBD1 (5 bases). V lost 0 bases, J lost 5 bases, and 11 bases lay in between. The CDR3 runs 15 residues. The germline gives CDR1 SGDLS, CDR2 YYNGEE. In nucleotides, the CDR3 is TGTGCCAGCAGCGTAGGACGAGGGGAGAATGAAAAACTGTTTTTT. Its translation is CASSVGRGENEKLFF. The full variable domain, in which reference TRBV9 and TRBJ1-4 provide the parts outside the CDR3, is DSGVTQTPKHLITATGQRVTLRCSPRSGDLSVYWYQQSLDQGLQFLIQYYNGEERAKGNILERFSAQQFPDLHSELNLSSLELGDSALYFCASSVGRGENEKLFFGSGTQLSVL.

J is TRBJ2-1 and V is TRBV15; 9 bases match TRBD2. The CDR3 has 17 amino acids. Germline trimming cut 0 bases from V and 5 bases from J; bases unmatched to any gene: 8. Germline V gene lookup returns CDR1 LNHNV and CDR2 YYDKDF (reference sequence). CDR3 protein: CATSRDIEGLANNEQFF. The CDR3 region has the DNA TGTGCCACCAGCAGAGATATCGAAGGACTAGCGAACAATGAGCAGTTCTTC.

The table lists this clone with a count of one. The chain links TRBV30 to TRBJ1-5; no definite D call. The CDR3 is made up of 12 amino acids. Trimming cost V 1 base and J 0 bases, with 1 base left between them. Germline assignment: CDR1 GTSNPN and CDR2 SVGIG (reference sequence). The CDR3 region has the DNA TGTGCCTGGAGTGATAGCAATCAGCCCCAGCATTTT. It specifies CAWSDSNQPQHF.

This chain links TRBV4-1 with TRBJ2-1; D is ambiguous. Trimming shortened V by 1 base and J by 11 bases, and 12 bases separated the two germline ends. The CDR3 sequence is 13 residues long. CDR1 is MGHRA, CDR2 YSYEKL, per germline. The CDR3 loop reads CASSQGIVDQQFF. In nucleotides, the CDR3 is TGCGCCAGCAGCCAAGGTATAGTGGACCAGCAGTTCTTC.

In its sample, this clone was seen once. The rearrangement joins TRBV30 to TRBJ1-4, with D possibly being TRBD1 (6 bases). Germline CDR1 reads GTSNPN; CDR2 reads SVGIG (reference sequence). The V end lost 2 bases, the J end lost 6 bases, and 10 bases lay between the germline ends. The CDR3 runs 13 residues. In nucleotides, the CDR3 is TGTGCCTGGAGTCTAGGGGGGTATGAAAAACTGTTTTTT. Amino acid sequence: CAWSLGGYEKLFF.

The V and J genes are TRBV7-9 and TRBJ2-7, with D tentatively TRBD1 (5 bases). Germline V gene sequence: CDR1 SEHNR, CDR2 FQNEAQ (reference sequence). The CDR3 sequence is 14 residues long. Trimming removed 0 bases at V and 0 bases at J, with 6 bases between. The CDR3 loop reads CASSLAGPSYEQYF. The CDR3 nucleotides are TGTGCCAGCAGCTTAGCGGGGCCCTCCTACGAGCAGTACTTC.

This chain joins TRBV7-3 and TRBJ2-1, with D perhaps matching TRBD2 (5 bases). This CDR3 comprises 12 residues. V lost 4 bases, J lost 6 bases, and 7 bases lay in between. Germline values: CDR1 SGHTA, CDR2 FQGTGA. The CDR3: CASSSSGNEQFF. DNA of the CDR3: TGTGCCAGCAGCTCGAGCGGCAATGAGCAGTTCTTC.

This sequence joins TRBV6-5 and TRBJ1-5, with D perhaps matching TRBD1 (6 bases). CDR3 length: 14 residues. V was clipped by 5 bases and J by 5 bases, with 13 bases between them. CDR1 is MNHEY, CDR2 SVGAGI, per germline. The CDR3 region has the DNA TGTGCCAGCAGTCGTCGGGGGCCGGATCAGCCCCAGCATTTT. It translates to CASSRRGPDQPQHF.

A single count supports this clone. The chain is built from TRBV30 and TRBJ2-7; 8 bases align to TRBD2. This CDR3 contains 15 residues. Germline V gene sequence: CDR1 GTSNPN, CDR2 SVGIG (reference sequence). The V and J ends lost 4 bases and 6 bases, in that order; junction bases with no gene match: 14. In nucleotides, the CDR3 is TGTGCCTGGACTGTGAGAGGACTAGCTTTGTTCGAGCAGTACTTC. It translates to CAWTVRGLALFEQYF.

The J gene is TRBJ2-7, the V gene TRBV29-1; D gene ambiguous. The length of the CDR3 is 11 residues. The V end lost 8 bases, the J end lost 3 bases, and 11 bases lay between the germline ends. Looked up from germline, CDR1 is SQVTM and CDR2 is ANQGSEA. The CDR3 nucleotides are TGCAGCCCCCGGGCTATCTACGAGCAGTACTTC. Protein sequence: CSPRAIYEQYF.

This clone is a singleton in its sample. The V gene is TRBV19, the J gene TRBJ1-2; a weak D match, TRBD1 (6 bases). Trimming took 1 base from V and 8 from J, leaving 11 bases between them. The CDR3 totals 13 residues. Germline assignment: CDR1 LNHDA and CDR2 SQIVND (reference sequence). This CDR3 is CASSIGAGDGYTF. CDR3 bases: TGTGCCAGTAGTATAGGTGCAGGGGACGGCTACACCTTC.

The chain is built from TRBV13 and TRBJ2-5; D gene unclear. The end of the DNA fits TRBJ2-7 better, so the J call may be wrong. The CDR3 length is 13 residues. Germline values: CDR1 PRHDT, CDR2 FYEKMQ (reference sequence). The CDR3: CASSSGYSYEQYF. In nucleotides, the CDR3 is TGTGCCAGCAGCTCAGGATACTCCTACGAGCAGTACTTC.

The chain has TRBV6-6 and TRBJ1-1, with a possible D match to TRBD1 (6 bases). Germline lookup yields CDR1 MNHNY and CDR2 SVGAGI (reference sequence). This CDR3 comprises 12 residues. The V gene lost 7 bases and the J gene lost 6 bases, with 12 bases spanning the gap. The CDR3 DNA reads TGTGCCAGCACCCAAGGGGGGGCTGAAGCTTTCTTT. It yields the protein CASTQGGAEAFF.

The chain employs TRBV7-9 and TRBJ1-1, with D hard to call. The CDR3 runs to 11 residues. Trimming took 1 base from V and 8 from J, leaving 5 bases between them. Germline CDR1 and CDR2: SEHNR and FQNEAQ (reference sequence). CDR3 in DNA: TGTGCCAGCAGCTTAGGTGAAGAAGCTTTCTTT. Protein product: CASSLGEEAFF. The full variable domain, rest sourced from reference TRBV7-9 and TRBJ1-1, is DTGVSQNPRHKITKRGQNVTFRCDPISEHNRLYWYRQTLGQGPEFLTYFQNEAQLEKSRLLSDRFSAERPKGSFSTLEIQRTEQGDSAMYLCASSLGEEAFFGQGTRLTVV.

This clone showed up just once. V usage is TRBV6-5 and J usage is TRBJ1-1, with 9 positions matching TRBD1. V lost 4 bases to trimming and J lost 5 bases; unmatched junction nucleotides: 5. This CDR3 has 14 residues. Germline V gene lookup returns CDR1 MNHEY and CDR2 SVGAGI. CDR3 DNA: TGTGCCAGCAGTTCCCGACAGGGGGGGACTGAAGCTTTCTTT. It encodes CASSSRQGGTEAFF.

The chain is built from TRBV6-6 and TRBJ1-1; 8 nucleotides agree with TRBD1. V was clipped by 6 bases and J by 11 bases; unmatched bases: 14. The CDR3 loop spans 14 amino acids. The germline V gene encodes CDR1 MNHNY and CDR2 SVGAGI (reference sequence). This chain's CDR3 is CASRTVTGDVRAFF. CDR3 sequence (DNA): TGTGCCAGCAGGACCGTGACAGGGGATGTGAGGGCTTTCTTT.

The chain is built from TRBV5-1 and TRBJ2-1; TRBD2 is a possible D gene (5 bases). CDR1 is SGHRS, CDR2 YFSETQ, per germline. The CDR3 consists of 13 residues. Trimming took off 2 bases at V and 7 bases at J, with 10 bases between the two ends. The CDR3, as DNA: TGCGCCAGCAGCTTTCGGACTTCGAATGAGCAGTTCTTC. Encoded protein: CASSFRTSNEQFF.

The CDR3 protein is CASSLTVRDSPLHF. The CDR3 bases are TGTGCCAGCAGCTTAACCGTCCGGGATTCACCCCTCCACTTT. This chain joins TRBV7-9 and TRBJ1-6; D unclear. Trimming left V 2 bases short and J 8 bases short, with 10 bases between. The CDR3 covers 14 residues. Germline V gene data show CDR1 as SEHNR and CDR2 as FQNEAQ (reference sequence).

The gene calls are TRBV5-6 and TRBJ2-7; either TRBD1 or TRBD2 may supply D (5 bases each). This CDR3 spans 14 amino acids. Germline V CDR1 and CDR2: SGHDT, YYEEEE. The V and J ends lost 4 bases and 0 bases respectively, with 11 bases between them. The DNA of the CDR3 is TGTGCCAGCAGCCCCCGGGGCACCTCCTACGAGCAGTACTTC. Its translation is CASSPRGTSYEQYF.

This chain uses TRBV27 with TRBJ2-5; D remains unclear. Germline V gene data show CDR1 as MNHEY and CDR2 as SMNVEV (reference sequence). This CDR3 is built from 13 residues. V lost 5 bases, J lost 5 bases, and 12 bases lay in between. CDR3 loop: CASSPRMGETQYF. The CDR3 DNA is TGTGCCAGCAGTCCTAGGATGGGGGAGACCCAGTACTTC.

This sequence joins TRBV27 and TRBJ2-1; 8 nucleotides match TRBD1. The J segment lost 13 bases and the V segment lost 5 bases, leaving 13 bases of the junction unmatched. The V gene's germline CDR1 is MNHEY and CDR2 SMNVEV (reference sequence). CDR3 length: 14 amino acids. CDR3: CASSGWTGPAYQFF. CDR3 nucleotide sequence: TGTGCCAGCAGTGGCTGGACAGGGCCCGCGTATCAGTTCTTC.

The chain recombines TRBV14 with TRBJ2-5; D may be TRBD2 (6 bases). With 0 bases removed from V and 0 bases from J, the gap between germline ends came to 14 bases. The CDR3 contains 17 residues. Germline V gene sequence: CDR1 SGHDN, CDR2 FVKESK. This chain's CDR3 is CASSQEYSGAYQETQYF. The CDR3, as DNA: TGTGCCAGCAGCCAAGAATATAGCGGAGCGTACCAAGAGACCCAGTACTTC.

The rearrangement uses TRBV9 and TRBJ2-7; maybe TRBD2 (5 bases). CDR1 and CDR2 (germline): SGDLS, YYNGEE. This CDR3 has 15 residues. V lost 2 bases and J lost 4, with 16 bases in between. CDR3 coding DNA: TGTGCCAGCAGCGTCGCGTACGGGGTAGGGTACGAGCAGTACTTC. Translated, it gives CASSVAYGVGYEQYF.